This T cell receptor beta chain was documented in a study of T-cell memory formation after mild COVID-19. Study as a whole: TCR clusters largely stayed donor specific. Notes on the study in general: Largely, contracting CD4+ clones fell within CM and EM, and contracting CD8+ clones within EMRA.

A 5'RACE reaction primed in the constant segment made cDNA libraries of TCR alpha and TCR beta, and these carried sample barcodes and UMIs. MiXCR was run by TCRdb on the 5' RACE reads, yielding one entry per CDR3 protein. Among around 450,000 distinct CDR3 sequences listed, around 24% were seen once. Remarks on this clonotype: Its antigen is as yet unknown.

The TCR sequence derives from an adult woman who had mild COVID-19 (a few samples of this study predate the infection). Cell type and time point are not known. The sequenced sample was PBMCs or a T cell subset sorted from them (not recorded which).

The CDR3 sequence: CASSANSARNEKLFF. DNA of the CDR3: TGTGCCAGCAGCGCCAACAGTGCCAGAAATGAAAAACTGTTTTTT. V gene TRBV7-2 combines with J gene TRBJ1-4; D ambiguous. The ends were cut back, 5 bases at V and 5 bases at J, with 15 bases in the middle. The CDR3 has 15 residues. Germline CDR1 SGHTA, CDR2 FQGNSA.